This T cell receptor beta chain was sequenced in a study of blood T cell repertoires in COVID-19. CDR1 is KGHSH, CDR2 LQKENI, per germline. V trimming: 0 bases; J trimming: 2 bases; junction bases outside the gene matches: 6. CDR3 length: 16 residues. Original processing methods: Nucleated cell counts were estimated from reference gene primer amplification. Produced via immunoSEQ multiplex PCR; TCRdb's table is partial and in-frame only. V and J calls and clone size follow that table, whereas D and trimming were derived from the DNA. The data contain some 280,000 clones, about nine tenths of them singletons.

The sequence derives from a woman aged 40 to 50 who had recovered from COVID-19. Sequenced sample: peripheral blood. V usage is TRBV18 and J usage is TRBJ1-1, with TRBD1 identical over 7 bases. For the CDR3, the DNA is TGTGCCAGCTCACCACCGAGGGGGCAAGGTAACACTGAAGCTTTCTTT. This codes for CASSPPRGQGNTEAFF.